A selection of T cell receptor beta chains follows, all from one sample in a study of vaccination effects on CD4 cells after COVID-19. Which antigens these TCRs recognize remains unknown. The table came from immunoSEQ multiplex PCR; TCRdb's copy has only in-frame clones and leaves some out. The sample gives 55,000 to 70,000 clones, roughly 76% of which show up once; about 2.4% is in the top ten. The source material was CD4+ T cells from PBMCs cultured with HCoV-229E spike peptides, sampled before COVID-19 vaccination. Every receptor here comes from a human donor who received a COVID-19 vaccine. CDR3s include the opening cysteine and the closing phenylalanine or tryptophan. The order of the fields is V gene, clone size, D gene, J gene, CDR3 DNA, CDR3 protein. A D gene is named only where the DNA matches it firmly. A clone size is listed for some rows: how often the clone was seen (once, few, many), or a class if it is expanded.

TRBV4-3	.	.	TRBJ1-5	TGCGCCAGCAGCCAACTCTACTTCGGTCAGCCCCAGCATTTT	CASSQLYFGQPQHF
TRBV10-3	.	TRBD1	TRBJ2-6	TGTGCCATCAGTGAGGCTCCGGCAGGGGGCTCTGGGGCCAACGTCCTGACTTTC	CAISEAPAGGSGANVLTF
TRBV5-5	.	.	TRBJ2-3	TGTGCCAGCAGCTTGGGGGTGGCAGGTACAGATACGCAGTATTTT	CASSLGVAGTDTQYF
TRBV2	.	TRBD1	TRBJ2-5	TGTGCCAGCATCAGGGCAGGGGGTTTCGGAGAGACCCAGTACTTC	CASIRAGGFGETQYF
TRBV6-5	.	TRBD1	TRBJ1-4	TGTGCCAGCAGACAACCCGGACAGGGAGTTGAAAAACTGTTTTTT	CASRQPGQGVEKLFF
TRBV2	.	TRBD1	TRBJ2-1	TGTGCCAGCCAGACAGGGAGCTACAATGAGCAGTTCTTC	CASQTGSYNEQFF
TRBV5-1	.	.	TRBJ2-1	TGCGCCAGCAGCTTGGGGGGGGAATACAATGAGCAGTTCTTC	CASSLGGEYNEQFF
TRBV19	.	.	TRBJ1-4	TGTGCCAGTAGTGAGAGGTTTGGGGAAAAACTGTTTTTT	CASSERFGEKLFF
TRBV5-1	few	TRBD1	TRBJ1-1	TGCGCCAGCAGCTTGGACAGGGGAACGAACACTGAAGCTTTCTTT	CASSLDRGTNTEAFF
TRBV2	.	.	TRBJ2-2	TGTGCCAGCGGGAAGGAACAGGGAAGAGCCGGGGAGCTGTTTTTT	CASGKEQGRAGELFF
TRBV28	.	.	TRBJ2-3	TGTGCCAGCAGTTTATTGGGATATACGCAGTATTTT	CASSLLGYTQYF
TRBV12-3/TRBV12-4	few	TRBD1	TRBJ1-2	TGTGCCAGCAGCCCGGACAGGTTCTATGGCTACACCTTC	CASSPDRFYGYTF
TRBV20-1	.	.	TRBJ1-1	TGCAGTGCTAGTGGGAGCCACACATTGAACACTGAAGCTTTCTTT	CSASGSHTLNTEAFF
TRBV6-5	.	.	TRBJ2-2	TGTGCCACCCGTCAACGGGGATCGGACACCGGGGAGCTGTTTTTT	CATRQRGSDTGELFF
TRBV20-1	.	.	TRBJ2-1	TGCAGTGCTAGTTGGTCCCGGGACGGAATACAGTTCTTC	CSASWSRDGIQFF
TRBV4-3	.	TRBD2	TRBJ2-3	TGCGCCAGCAGTACTAGCGTACCAGATACGCAGTATTTT	CASSTSVPDTQYF
TRBV15	once	TRBD1	TRBJ1-2	TGTGCCACCAGCAGAGATGGGACAGGGGGTCCCTATGGCTACACCTTC	CATSRDGTGGPYGYTF
TRBV12-3/TRBV12-4	.	.	TRBJ1-6	TGTGCCAGCAGGCAAAGTAATTCACCCCTCCACTTT	CASRQSNSPLHF
TRBV9	.	.	TRBJ2-1	TGTGCCAGCAGCGTAGGCGCGGGAAAGATGTACAATGAGCAGTTCTTC	CASSVGAGKMYNEQFF
TRBV6-2/TRBV6-3	.	TRBD2	TRBJ2-2	TGTGCCAGCAGTTACACTAGCGGGGGGCCCGGGACCGGGGAGCTGTTTTTT	CASSYTSGGPGTGELFF
TRBV5-1	.	TRBD1	TRBJ2-3	TGCGCCAGCAGCTGGACAGGGGACACAGATACGCAGTATTTT	CASSWTGDTDTQYF
TRBV6-1	.	.	TRBJ2-4	TGTGCCAGCAGTGAAGCCGGGGCTAAAAACATTCAGTACTTC	CASSEAGAKNIQYF
TRBV24-1	.	.	TRBJ1-1	TGTGCCACCAGTGATGGTGACCGTCCTGAAGCTTTCTTT	CATSDGDRPEAFF
TRBV6-6	.	TRBD1	TRBJ1-2	TGTGCCAGCAGGCCTACAGGGGGAATTGGCTATGGCTACACCTTC	CASRPTGGIGYGYTF
TRBV19	.	.	TRBJ2-3	TGTGCCAGTAGTATAGGACAGCTCACAGATACGCAGTATTTT	CASSIGQLTDTQYF
TRBV2	.	.	TRBJ2-3	TGTGCCAGCAGTGGGGTCCTAAGGACAGATACGCAGTATTTT	CASSGVLRTDTQYF
TRBV7-9	once	TRBD1	TRBJ1-2	TGTGCCAGCAGCCCGGGACAGAACCCTAACTATGGCTACACCTTC	CASSPGQNPNYGYTF
TRBV5-1	.	.	TRBJ1-1	TGCGCCAGCAGTCTTACGGGCCCCGCGGGGAACACTGAAGCTTTCTTT	CASSLTGPAGNTEAFF
TRBV6-2/TRBV6-3	.	.	TRBJ1-6	TGTGCCAGCAGTTACGGTAGCGGCGGGGGTAATTCACCCCTCCACTTT	CASSYGSGGGNSPLHF
TRBV28	.	.	TRBJ1-3	TGTGCCATCGTAGGCGGGGGCTCGAACACCATATATTTT	CAIVGGGSNTIYF
TRBV5-1	.	TRBD1	TRBJ1-1	TGCGCCAGCAGCTCGTTAGACAGGGGGACCGCTTTCTTT	CASSSLDRGTAFF
TRBV3-1/TRBV3-2	.	TRBD2	TRBJ2-2	TGTGCCAGCAGCCAAGGAGCGGGGGGGACCGGGGAGCTGTTTTTT	CASSQGAGGTGELFF
TRBV25-1	.	.	TRBJ1-3	TGTGCCAGCAGTGGTATCCCCGGAGGGACTGGAAACACCATATATTTT	CASSGIPGGTGNTIYF
TRBV7-8	once	.	TRBJ2-1	TGTGCCAGCAGCTCGGACAGAACCATCTACAATGAGCAGTTCTTC	CASSSDRTIYNEQFF
TRBV5-1	.	TRBD1	TRBJ1-2	TGCGCCAGCAGCTACCCGGGACAGGCTTTGGATGGCTACACCTTC	CASSYPGQALDGYTF
TRBV7-8	.	.	TRBJ1-5	TGTGCCAGCAGCTGGGGGGGGAAGGGCAATCAGCCCCAGCATTTT	CASSWGGKGNQPQHF
TRBV6-5	.	TRBD2	TRBJ2-3	TGTGCCAGCAGTTATCGCGGGAGGCAAGGGGATACGCAGTATTTT	CASSYRGRQGDTQYF